This T cell receptor (beta chain) was sequenced in a study of breast tumors, draining lymph nodes, adjacent tissues. Study-wide results and caveats: Compared with basal-like, luminal-like tumors shared significantly more repertoire with nontumor tissue. The data were judged consistent with most tumor T cells coming from lymph node and expanding in tumor.

In this sample, this clonotype turned up many times. The antigen remains unidentified. Germline assignment: CDR1 SNHLY and CDR2 FYNNEI. V was pared by 6 bases and J by 5 bases, with 14 bases between. The CDR3 contains 13 residues. TCRdb analysed the multiplex PCR reads with MiXCR anew, one entry per CDR3 protein. Here the sample spans about 46,000 distinct CDR3 sequences, about 21% being singletons. The sequence was collected from a female donor with breast cancer. Some clones in this sample may be carry-over from other donors' samples. The sequenced sample was breast tumor tissue. This rearrangement joins TRBV2 to TRBJ2-7; D is undetermined. The DNA for the CDR3 is TGTGCCAGCAGCTCGAGACCTTTCGACGAGCAGTACTTC. As protein: CASSSRPFDEQYF.